Listed below are T cell receptor beta chains from one sample, sequenced in a study of regulatory T cells in long-lasting Graves disease. TCRdb itself ran the multiplex PCR reads through MiXCR, one entry per CDR3 protein. The table shows some 340,000 distinct CDR3 sequences, with roughly 24% occurring only once. The sequences come from peripheral blood mononuclear cells (PBMCs), collected when the disease was refractory, from a patient treated with antithyroid drugs. Source of these receptors: a woman aged 40 to 55 with Graves disease. The CDR3 runs from the conserved cysteine through the conserved F or W. The D gene is left open where the match is weak. Expanded clones get a size class; other rows say once, few or many, or leave the size out.

>-|TRBJ1-1|TRBV28|many
CASSSEPNTEAFF
TGTGCCAGCAGTTCGGAGCCGAACACTGAAGCTTTCTTT
>TRBD2|TRBJ2-5|TRBV28|many
CASSLTSVRETQYF
TGTGCCAGCAGTCTCACTAGCGTCCGGGAGACCCAGTACTTC
>-|TRBJ2-2|TRBV12-3/TRBV12-4|-
CASSLARGSLGELFF
TGTGCCAGCAGTTTAGCTCGAGGGAGCCTCGGGGAGCTGTTTTTT
>-|TRBJ2-2|TRBV12-3/TRBV12-4|many
CASRNGRHQRAHTGELFF
TGTGCCAGCAGGAATGGTAGGCACCAGCGGGCACACACCGGGGAGCTGTTTTTT
>TRBD1|TRBJ1-6|TRBV20-1|few
CSARDWGTGLSPLHF
TGCAGTGCTAGAGATTGGGGGACAGGGCTATCACCCCTCCACTTT
>-|TRBJ1-5|TRBV6-2/TRBV6-3|-
CASSRHQPQHF
TGTGCCAGCAGCCGTCATCAGCCCCAGCATTTT
>TRBD2|TRBJ2-7|TRBV20-1|-
CSARTSKNYEQYF
TGCAGTGCCCGGACTAGCAAGAACTACGAGCAGTACTTC
>-|TRBJ2-2|TRBV28|many
CASSSELAGELFF
TGTGCCAGCAGTTCGGAGCTGGCCGGGGAGCTGTTTTTT
>-|TRBJ2-2|TRBV9|few
CASSVTSGRPWGELFF
TGTGCCAGCAGCGTAACTTCGGGCAGGCCTTGGGGGGAGCTGTTTTTT
>TRBD1|TRBJ1-1|TRBV12-3/TRBV12-4|many
CASSFDLRTGAFF
TGTGCCAGCAGTTTCGATCTAAGGACAGGGGCTTTCTTT
>-|TRBJ2-1|TRBV14|-
CASSQVAYNEQFF
TGTGCCAGCAGCCAAGTTGCATACAATGAGCAGTTCTTC
>-|TRBJ1-5|TRBV27|many
CASSSQDQPQHF
TGTGCCAGCAGTTCTCAGGATCAGCCCCAGCATTTT
>-|TRBJ2-7|TRBV7-2|many
CASSLGFGSYEQYF
TGTGCCAGCAGCTTAGGATTCGGCTCCTACGAGCAGTACTTC
>-|TRBJ2-3|TRBV27|few
CAIKGKGTQYF
TGTGCCATCAAAGGAAAGGGGACGCAGTATTTT
>-|TRBJ1-6|TRBV12-3/TRBV12-4|many
CASSFNRDSPLHF
TGTGCCAGCAGTTTTAACAGGGACTCACCCCTCCACTTT
>-|TRBJ1-5|TRBV2|-
CASSQGLSGALNQPQHF
TGCGCCAGCAGCCAGGGTTTATCAGGGGCTCTCAATCAGCCCCAGCATTTT
>TRBD1|TRBJ1-5|TRBV28|-
CASKRIITGTGGQPQHF
TGTGCCAGCAAGCGCATTATAACAGGGACAGGGGGCCAGCCCCAGCATTTT